This TCR beta chain was recorded in a study of T cell changes during pregnancy in multiple sclerosis. Only in-frame clones appear in the TCRdb table, and some are missing; sequencing was by immunoSEQ multiplex PCR. The sample records tens of thousands of clones, roughly 87% being singletons. V was cut by 1 base and J by 8 bases, with 21 bases left in between. Germline lookup yields CDR1 KGHSH and CDR2 LQKENI. The CDR3 totals 17 residues. The chain has TRBV18 and TRBJ2-1; D perhaps matches TRBD2 (5 bases). The TCR comes from a female donor with multiple sclerosis, enrolled in a pregnancy study. This specimen consisted of CD4+ T cells from peripheral blood mononuclear cells, obtained in the first trimester of pregnancy. CDR3 protein: CASSPRMGEVLIDEQFF. Written as DNA, the CDR3 is TGTGCCAGCTCACCACGGATGGGAGAGGTACTAATTGATGAGCAGTTCTTC. The full variable domain, completed using reference TRBV18 and TRBJ2-1, is NAGVMQNPRHLVRRRGQEARLRCSPMKGHSHVYWYRQLPEEGLKFMVYLQKENIIDESGMPKERFSAEFPKEGPSILRIQQVVRGDSAAYFCASSPRMGEVLIDEQFFGPGTRLTVL.